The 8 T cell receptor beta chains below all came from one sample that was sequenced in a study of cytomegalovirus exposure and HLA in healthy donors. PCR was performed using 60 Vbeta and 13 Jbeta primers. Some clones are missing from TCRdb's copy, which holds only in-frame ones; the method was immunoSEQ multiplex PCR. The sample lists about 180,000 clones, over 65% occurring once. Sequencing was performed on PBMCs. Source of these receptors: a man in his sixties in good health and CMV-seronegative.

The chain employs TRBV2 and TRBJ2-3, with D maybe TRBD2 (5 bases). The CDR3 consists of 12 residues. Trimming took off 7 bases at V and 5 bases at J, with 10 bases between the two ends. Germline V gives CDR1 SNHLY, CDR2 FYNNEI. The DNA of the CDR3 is TGTGCCAGCACCGCCGGGGAAGATACGCAGTATTTT. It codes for CASTAGEDTQYF.

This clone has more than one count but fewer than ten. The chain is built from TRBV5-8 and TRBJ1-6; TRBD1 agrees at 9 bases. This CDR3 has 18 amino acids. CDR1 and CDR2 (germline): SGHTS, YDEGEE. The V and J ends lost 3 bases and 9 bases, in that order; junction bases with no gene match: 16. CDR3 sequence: CASSSLTGGAGVGSPLHF. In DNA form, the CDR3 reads TGTGCCAGCAGCTCCCTTACAGGGGGCGCAGGGGTGGGTTCACCCCTCCACTTT.

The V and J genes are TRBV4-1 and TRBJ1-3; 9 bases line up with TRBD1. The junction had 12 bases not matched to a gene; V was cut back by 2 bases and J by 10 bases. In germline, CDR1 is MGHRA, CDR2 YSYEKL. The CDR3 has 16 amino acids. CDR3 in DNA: TGCGCCAGCAGCCAACCGGGACAGGGACTAGGGAGGACCATATATTTT. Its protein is CASSQPGQGLGRTIYF.

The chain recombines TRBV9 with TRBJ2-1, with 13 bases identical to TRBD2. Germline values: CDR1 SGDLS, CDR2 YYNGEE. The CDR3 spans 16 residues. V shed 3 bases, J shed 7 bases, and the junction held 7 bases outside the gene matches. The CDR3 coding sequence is TGTGCCAGCAGCGCCTGGACTAGCGGGAGTTTGAATGAGCAGTTCTTC. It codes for CASSAWTSGSLNEQFF.

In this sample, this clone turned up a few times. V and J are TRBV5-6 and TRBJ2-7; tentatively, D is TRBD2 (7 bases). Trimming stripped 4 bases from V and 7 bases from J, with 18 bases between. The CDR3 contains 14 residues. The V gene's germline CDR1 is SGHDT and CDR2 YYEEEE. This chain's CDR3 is CASSPVGGAGEQYF. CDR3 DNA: TGTGCCAGCAGCCCCGTAGGGGGGGCGGGGGAGCAGTACTTC.

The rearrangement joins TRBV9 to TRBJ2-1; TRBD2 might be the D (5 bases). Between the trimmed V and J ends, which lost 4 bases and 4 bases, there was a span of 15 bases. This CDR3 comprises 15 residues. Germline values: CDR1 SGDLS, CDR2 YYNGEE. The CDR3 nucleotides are TGTGCCAGCAGCTTAGTCGAGCGGACTTACAATGAGCAGTTCTTC. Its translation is CASSLVERTYNEQFF.

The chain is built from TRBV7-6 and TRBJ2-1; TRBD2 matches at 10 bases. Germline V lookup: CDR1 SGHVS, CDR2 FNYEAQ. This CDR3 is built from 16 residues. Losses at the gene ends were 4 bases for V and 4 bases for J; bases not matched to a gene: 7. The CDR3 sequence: CASSSLAGVEYNEQFF. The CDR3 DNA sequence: TGTGCCAGCAGCTCCCTAGCGGGAGTAGAATACAATGAGCAGTTCTTC.

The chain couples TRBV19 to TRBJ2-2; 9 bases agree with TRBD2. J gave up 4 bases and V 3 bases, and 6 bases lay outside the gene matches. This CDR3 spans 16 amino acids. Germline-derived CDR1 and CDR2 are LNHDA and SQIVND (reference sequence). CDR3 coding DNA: TGTGCCAGTAGTATCCGCGGGGGGGCCGGCACCGGGGAGCTGTTTTTT. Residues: CASSIRGGAGTGELFF.